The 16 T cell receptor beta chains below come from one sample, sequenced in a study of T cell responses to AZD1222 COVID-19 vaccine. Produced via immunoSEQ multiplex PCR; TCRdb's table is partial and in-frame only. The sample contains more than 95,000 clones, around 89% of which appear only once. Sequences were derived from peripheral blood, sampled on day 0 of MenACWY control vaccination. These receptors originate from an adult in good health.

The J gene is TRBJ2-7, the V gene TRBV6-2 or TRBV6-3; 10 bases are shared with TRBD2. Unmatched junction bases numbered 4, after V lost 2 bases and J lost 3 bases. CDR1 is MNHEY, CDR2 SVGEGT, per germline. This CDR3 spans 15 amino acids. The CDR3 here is CASSYEASGSYEQYF. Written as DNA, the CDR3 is TGTGCCAGCAGTTACGAGGCTAGCGGGAGCTACGAGCAGTACTTC.

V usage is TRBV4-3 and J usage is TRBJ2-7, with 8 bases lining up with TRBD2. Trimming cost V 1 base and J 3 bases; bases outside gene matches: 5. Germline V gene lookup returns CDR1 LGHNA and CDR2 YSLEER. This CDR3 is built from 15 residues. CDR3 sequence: CASSQVNSGDYEQYF. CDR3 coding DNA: TGCGCCAGCAGCCAAGTTAATAGCGGGGACTACGAGCAGTACTTC.

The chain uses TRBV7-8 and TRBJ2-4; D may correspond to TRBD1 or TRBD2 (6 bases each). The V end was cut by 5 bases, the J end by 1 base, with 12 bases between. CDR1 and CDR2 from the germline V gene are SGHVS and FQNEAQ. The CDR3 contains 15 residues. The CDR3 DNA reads TGTGCCAGCAGCCGAGGGGGGAAGGCCAAAAACATTCAGTACTTC. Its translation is CASSRGGKAKNIQYF.

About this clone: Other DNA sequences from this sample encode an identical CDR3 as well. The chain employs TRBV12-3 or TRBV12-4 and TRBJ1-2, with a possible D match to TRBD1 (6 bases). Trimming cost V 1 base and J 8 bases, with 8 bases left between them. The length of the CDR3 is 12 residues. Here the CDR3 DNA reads TGTGCCAGCAGTTTAGGGGGGCGCGGCTACACCTTC. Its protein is CASSLGGRGYTF.

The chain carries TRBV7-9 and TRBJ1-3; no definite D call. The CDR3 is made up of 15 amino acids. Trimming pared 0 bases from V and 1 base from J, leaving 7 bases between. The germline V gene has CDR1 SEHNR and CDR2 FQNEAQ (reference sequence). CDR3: CASSLAKGSGNTIYF. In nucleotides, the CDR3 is TGTGCCAGCAGCTTAGCCAAGGGTTCTGGAAACACCATATATTTT.

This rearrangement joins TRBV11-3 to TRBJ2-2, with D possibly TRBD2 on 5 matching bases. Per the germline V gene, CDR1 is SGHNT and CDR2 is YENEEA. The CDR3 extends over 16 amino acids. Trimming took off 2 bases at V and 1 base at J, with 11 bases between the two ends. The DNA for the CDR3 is TGTGCCAGCAGCTTACGGGATCGGGTGAACACCGGGGAGCTGTTTTTT. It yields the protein CASSLRDRVNTGELFF.

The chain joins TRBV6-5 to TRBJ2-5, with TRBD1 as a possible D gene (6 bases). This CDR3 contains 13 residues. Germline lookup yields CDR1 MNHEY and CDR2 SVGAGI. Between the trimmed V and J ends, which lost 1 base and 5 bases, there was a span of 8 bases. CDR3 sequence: CASSYFRGETQYF. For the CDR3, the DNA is TGTGCCAGCAGTTACTTCAGGGGCGAGACCCAGTACTTC.

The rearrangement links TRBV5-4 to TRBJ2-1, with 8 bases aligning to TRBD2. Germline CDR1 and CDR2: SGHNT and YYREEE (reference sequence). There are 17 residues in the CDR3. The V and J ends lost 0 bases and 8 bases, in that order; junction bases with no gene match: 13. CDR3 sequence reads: CASSLVVFGTSDHEQFF. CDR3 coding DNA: TGTGCCAGCAGCTTGGTGGTTTTTGGGACTAGTGATCATGAGCAGTTCTTC.

The CDR3, as DNA: TGTGCCAGCAGCGCGGGACAGGGGGACACTGAAGCTTTCTTT. It specifies CASSAGQGDTEAFF. The rearrangement joins TRBV11-2 to TRBJ1-1, with TRBD1 matching 11 bases. The CDR3 runs to 14 residues. With 5 bases clipped from V and 3 bases from J, the junction kept 2 bases outside the gene matches. Per the germline V gene, CDR1 is SGHAT and CDR2 is FQNNGV. The full variable domain, its missing parts supplied by reference TRBV11-2 and TRBJ1-1, is EAGVAQSPRYKIIEKRQSVAFWCNPISGHATLYWYQQILGQGPKLLIQFQNNGVVDDSQLPKDRFSAERLKGVDSTLKIQPAKLEDSAVYLCASSAGQGDTEAFFGQGTRLTVV.

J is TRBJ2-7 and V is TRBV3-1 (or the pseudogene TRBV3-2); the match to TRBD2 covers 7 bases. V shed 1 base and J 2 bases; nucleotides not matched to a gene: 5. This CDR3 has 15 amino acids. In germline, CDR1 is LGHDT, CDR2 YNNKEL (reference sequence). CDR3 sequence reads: CASSQVWEGPYEQYF. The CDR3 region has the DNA TGTGCCAGCAGCCAAGTCTGGGAGGGTCCCTACGAGCAGTACTTC.

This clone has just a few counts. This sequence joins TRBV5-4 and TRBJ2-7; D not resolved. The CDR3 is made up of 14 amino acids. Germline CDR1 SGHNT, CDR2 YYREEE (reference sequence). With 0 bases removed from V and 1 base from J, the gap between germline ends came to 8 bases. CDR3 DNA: TGTGCCAGCAGCTTGGGCGTCGGATCCTACGAGCAGTACTTC. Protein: CASSLGVGSYEQYF.

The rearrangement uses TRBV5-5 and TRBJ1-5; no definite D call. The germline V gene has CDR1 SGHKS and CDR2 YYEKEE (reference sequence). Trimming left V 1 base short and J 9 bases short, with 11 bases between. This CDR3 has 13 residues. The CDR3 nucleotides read TGTGCCAGCAGCTTGCAGGTCGAGAGGCCCCAGCATTTT. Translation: CASSLQVERPQHF.

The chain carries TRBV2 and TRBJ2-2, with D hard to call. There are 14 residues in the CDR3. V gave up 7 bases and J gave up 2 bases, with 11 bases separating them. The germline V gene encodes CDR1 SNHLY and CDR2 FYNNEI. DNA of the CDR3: TGTGCCAGCATGACCAGGCCTAACACCGGGGAGCTGTTTTTT. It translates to CASMTRPNTGELFF.

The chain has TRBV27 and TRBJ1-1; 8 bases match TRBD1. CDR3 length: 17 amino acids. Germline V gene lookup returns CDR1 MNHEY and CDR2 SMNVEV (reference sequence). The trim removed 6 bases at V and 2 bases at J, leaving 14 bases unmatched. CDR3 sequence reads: CASSLGRGGTGNTEAFF. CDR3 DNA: TGTGCCAGCAGCCTGGGGCGGGGAGGGACAGGCAACACTGAAGCTTTCTTT.

CDR3 sequence (DNA): TGTGCCAGCACCTGGTCTCTAGCGCAGGACACCGGGGAGCTGTTTTTT. Translation gives CASTWSLAQDTGELFF. The chain recombines TRBV5-4 with TRBJ2-2; TRBD2 is a possible D gene (6 bases). Germline V gene data show CDR1 as SGHNT and CDR2 as YYREEE (reference sequence). Trimming left V 6 bases short and J 3 bases short, with 18 bases between. The CDR3 consists of 16 residues. Variable domain in full (rest from reference TRBV5-4 and TRBJ2-2): ETGVTQSPTHLIKTRGQQVTLRCSSQSGHNTVSWYQQALGQGPQFIFQYYREEENGRGNFPPRFSGLQFPNYSSELNVNALELDDSALYLCASTWSLAQDTGELFFGEGSRLTVL.

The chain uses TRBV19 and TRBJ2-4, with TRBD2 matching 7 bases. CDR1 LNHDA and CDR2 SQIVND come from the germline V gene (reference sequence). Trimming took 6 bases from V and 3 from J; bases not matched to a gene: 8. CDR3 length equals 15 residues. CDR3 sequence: CASSRLALDKNIQYF. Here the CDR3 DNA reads TGTGCCAGTAGCCGACTAGCTTTGGACAAAAACATTCAGTACTTC.